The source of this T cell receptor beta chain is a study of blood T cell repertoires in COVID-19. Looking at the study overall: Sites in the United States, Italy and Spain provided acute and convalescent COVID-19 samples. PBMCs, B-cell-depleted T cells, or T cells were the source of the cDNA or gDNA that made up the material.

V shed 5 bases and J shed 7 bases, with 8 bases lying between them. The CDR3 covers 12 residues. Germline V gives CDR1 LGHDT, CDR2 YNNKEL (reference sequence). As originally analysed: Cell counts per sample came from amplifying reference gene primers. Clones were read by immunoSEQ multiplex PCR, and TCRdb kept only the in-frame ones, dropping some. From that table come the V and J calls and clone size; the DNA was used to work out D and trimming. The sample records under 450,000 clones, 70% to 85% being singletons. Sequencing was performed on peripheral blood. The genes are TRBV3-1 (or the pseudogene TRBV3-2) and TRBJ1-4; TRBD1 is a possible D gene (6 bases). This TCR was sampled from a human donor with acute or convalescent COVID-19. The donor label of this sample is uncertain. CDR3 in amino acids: CASSGGGEKLFF. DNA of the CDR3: TGTGCCAGCAGCGGGGGCGGTGAAAAACTGTTTTTT.